Each of the 26 T cell receptor beta chains below was sequenced from the same sample in a study of tumor-infiltrating lymphocytes in primary liver carcinoma. Blood RNA originated from unsorted whole blood, with germline DNA additionally extracted. Researchers generated TCR beta cDNA from about 460 ng of total RNA, relying on a constant-region primer. Construction of TCR beta libraries relied on three successive nested multiplex PCR rounds employing slightly modified ARM-PCR. Both of the initial two PCR rounds ran for 10 cycles and employed TRBV1-TRBV30 forward primers alongside a C-beta reverse primer. TCRdb re-derived calls from the multiplex PCR reads in MiXCR, one entry per CDR3 protein. The sample contains about 200,000 distinct CDR3 sequences, about two thirds of which appear only once. What was sequenced was peripheral blood. The receptor source for this set is a woman aged 55-70 years with primary liver carcinoma and hepatitis B virus infection.

This clonotype appeared many times. This may be a read error: a much more frequent sequence differs by one nucleotide. The chain carries TRBV11-2 and TRBJ1-3; no clear D. This CDR3 has 15 residues. Germline assignment: CDR1 SGHAT and CDR2 FQNNGV. The CDR3 loop is CASSLHLSSENTIYF. The CDR3 coding sequence is TGTGCCAGCAGCCTTCATTTATCCTCTGAAAACACCATATATTTT.

This clonotype was detected once. Being one base from a much bigger clone, this may be a read error. The chain joins TRBV12-3 or TRBV12-4 to TRBJ1-1, with D tentatively TRBD1 (6 bases). This CDR3 contains 13 residues. The CDR3 DNA reads TGTGTCAGCAGTAGCAGGGGGAACACTGAAGCTTTCTTT. Its protein product is CVSSSRGNTEAFF.

This clonotype was counted at least ten times. J is TRBJ1-4 and V is TRBV12-3 or TRBV12-4; 8 bases line up with TRBD1. With 3 bases clipped from V and 8 bases from J, the junction kept 8 bases outside the gene matches. CDR3 length: 15 residues. CDR3 DNA sequence: TGTGCCAGCAGTTTCCGACAGGGGCTGTACGAAAAACTGTTTTTT. This translates into CASSFRQGLYEKLFF.

This clonotype was observed at least ten times. The V and J genes are TRBV29-1 and TRBJ2-1; 13 nucleotides agree with TRBD2. The CDR3 extends over 13 amino acids. Trimming took 7 bases from V and 5 from J; bases not matched to a gene: 2. Germline CDR1 is SQVTM and CDR2 is ANQGSEA. The DNA for the CDR3 is TGCAGCGCCGGGACTAGCGGGAACAATGAGCAGTTCTTC. It yields the protein CSAGTSGNNEQFF.

As concerns this clonotype: A single base separates this from a much larger clone, so it may be a read error. The chain is built from TRBV6-5 and TRBJ2-7; TRBD2 might be the D (5 bases). Germline V lookup: CDR1 MNHEY, CDR2 SVGAGI. CDR3 length equals 14 residues. V was shortened by 2 bases and J by 2 bases, with 10 bases between the two germline ends. This chain's CDR3 is CASSYREGAYEQYF. CDR3 nucleotide sequence: TGTGCCAGCAGTTACCGGGAAGGAGCCTACGAGCAGTACTTC.

Concerning this clonotype itself: An end of the junction does not agree with germline; a read error may underlie this. V usage is TRBV5-6 and J usage is TRBJ2-1; D is undetermined. In germline, CDR1 is SGHDT, CDR2 YYEEEE. The CDR3 length is 15 residues. The DNA for the CDR3 is TGTGCCAGTAGCTTAACACCAAGCTCCTACAATGAGCAGTTCTTC. Protein sequence: CASSLTPSSYNEQFF.

Notes on this clonotype: The junction departs from germline at one end; a sequencing error may be responsible. This sequence joins TRBV11-1 and TRBJ1-1, with 8 bases aligning to TRBD1. The CDR3 totals 15 residues. Germline assignment: CDR1 SGHAT and CDR2 FQDESV (reference sequence). The CDR3 is CASSLEGTGYSEAFF. DNA for the CDR3: TGTGCTAGCAGCTTAGAAGGGACAGGTTACTCTGAAGCTTTCTTT.

The genes are TRBV5-1 and TRBJ2-7; 7 bases map to TRBD2. The CDR3 totals 14 residues. Trimming at V came to 4 bases and at J to 4 bases, leaving 8 bases not matched to a gene. Germline-derived CDR1 and CDR2 are SGHRS and YFSETQ. DNA of the CDR3: TGCGCCAGCAGCCCGGGGGACTATGCTTACGAGCAGTACTTC. Residues: CASSPGDYAYEQYF.

V is TRBV10-3 and J is TRBJ1-4; 8 nucleotides align to TRBD1. The junction had 5 bases not matched to a gene; V was cut back by 6 bases and J by 5 bases. The germline CDR1 and CDR2 sequences are ENHRY and SYGVKD. The CDR3 has 14 residues. The CDR3 here is CAISGTGTNEKLFF. CDR3 nucleotide sequence: TGTGCCATCAGCGGGACAGGAACCAATGAAAAACTGTTTTTT.

This clonotype was detected a few times. The chain is built from TRBV7-9 and TRBJ2-3; D gene ambiguous. The CDR3 spans 14 residues. The V and J ends lost 4 bases and 3 bases respectively, with 11 bases between them. Looked up from germline, CDR1 is SEHNR and CDR2 is FQNEAQ (reference sequence). Here the CDR3 DNA reads TGTGCCAGCAGCTCAACCCGAGGTACAGATACGCAGTATTTT. Translation gives CASSSTRGTDTQYF.

As regards this clonotype: Possible read error: a much larger clone is one base away. V gene TRBV5-4 combines with J gene TRBJ2-7, with a tentative D call TRBD2 (7 bases). CDR1 is SGHNT, CDR2 YYREEE, per germline (reference sequence). The CDR3 sequence is 15 residues long. The CDR3 nucleotides read TGTGTCAGCAGCGGGAACCGGGACAATTCCTACGAGCAGTACTTC. Translating it yields CVSSGNRDNSYEQYF.

Comments on this clonotype: One end of the junction fails to match germline, which may point to a read error. This sequence joins TRBV11-3 and TRBJ2-1; TRBD1 might be the D (5 bases). The CDR3 loop spans 15 amino acids. CDR1 and CDR2 from the germline V gene are SGHNT and YENEEA. CDR3 sequence (DNA): TGTACCAGCAGCTTAAGGGGCCGCTCCTACAATGAGCAGTTCTTC. This gives the protein CTSSLRGRSYNEQFF.

In regard to this clonotype: In this CDR3 the conserved last residue, phenylalanine or tryptophan, is missing, so a read error is likely. The CDR3 nucleotides read TGTGCCAGCAGCTTAGATAAAATTCGGGTAGCGTTGGGTGAAGCTTTCTCT. Encoded protein: CASSLDKIRVALGEAFS. The J gene is TRBJ1-1, the V gene TRBV11-2; the D is unclear. The V gene's germline CDR1 is SGHAT and CDR2 FQNNGV. This CDR3 is built from 17 residues. With 0 bases removed from V and 7 bases from J, the gap between germline ends came to 21 bases.

The sample holds many counts of this clonotype. V gene TRBV12-3 or TRBV12-4 combines with J gene TRBJ1-1; TRBD1 is a possible D gene (5 bases). The CDR3 sequence is 14 residues long. Between the trimmed V and J ends, which lost 7 bases and 1 base, there was a span of 13 bases. As DNA, the CDR3 is TGTGCCAGCACCACAGGACGGGCGAACACTGAAGCTTTCTTT. Translation: CASTTGRANTEAFF.

The V call is TRBV6-2 or TRBV6-3, the J call TRBJ1-6, with 11 bases lining up with TRBD1. Per germline, CDR1 MNHEY and CDR2 SVGEGT. Trimming took 3 bases from V and 0 from J; bases not matched to a gene: 4. There are 18 residues in the CDR3. The CDR3 sequence: CASSYPGQGGSYNSPLHF. The CDR3 DNA follows: TGTGCCAGCAGTTATCCGGGACAGGGGGGCTCCTATAATTCACCCCTCCACTTT.

Comment on this clonotype: A much larger clone differs from this one at a single base, so this may be a read error. J is TRBJ2-2 and V is TRBV5-5, with D perhaps matching TRBD1 (6 bases). The CDR3 has 15 residues. Germline CDR1 SGHKS, CDR2 YYEKEE (reference sequence). CDR3 amino acids: CASSFRDTNIGELFF. In DNA, the CDR3 is TGTGCCAGCAGCTTCCGGGACACTAACATCGGGGAGCTGTTTTTT.

Concerning this clonotype itself: This could be a read error, since a much larger clone is one nucleotide away. The rearrangement joins TRBV4-2 to TRBJ2-3; a possible D gene is TRBD2 (6 bases). Germline V gene data show CDR1 as LGHNA and CDR2 as YNFKEQ. This CDR3 is 16 amino acids long. V dropped 4 bases and J dropped 2 bases, with 16 bases sitting between them. The CDR3 loop reads CASSLSRGILTDTQYF. The CDR3 DNA follows: TGTGCCAGCAGCCTGTCTCGGGGGATCCTCACAGATACGCAGTATTTT.

CDR3 DNA: TGTGCCACCAGTCCACGGACAGGGGTAAACACCGGGGAGCTGTTTTTT. This codes for CATSPRTGVNTGELFF. The V gene is TRBV24-1, the J gene TRBJ2-2; 9 nucleotides agree with TRBD1. Germline trimming cut 6 bases from V and 2 bases from J; bases unmatched to any gene: 6. The germline V gene encodes CDR1 KGHDR and CDR2 SFDVKD. The CDR3 has 16 amino acids.

Comment on this clonotype: The germline gene is not matched at one end of the junction; a read error may be the cause. The V and J genes are TRBV11-2 and TRBJ1-1; perhaps TRBD1 as D (6 bases). The CDR3 is 16 amino acids. Germline loops: CDR1 SGHAT, CDR2 FQNNGV. CDR3 coding DNA: TGTGCAAGCAGCTTAGGGGGGCGGGGTGTGCACACTGATGCTTTCTTT. Translated: CASSLGGRGVHTDAFF.

Concerning this clonotype: Since no conserved phenylalanine or tryptophan closes the CDR3, a read error is the likely cause. The J gene is TRBJ2-1, the V gene TRBV28, with 8 positions matching TRBD1. V lost 5 bases to trimming and J lost 0 bases; unmatched junction nucleotides: 3. Looked up from germline, CDR1 is MDHEN and CDR2 is SYDVKM. The CDR3 covers 15 residues. In DNA, the CDR3 is TGTGCCAGCAGTCGCACAGGGGGCTCCTACAATGAGCAGTTCCTC. Translating it yields CASSRTGGSYNEQFL.

In the case of this clonotype: The conserved phenylalanine or tryptophan is not found at the CDR3 terminus, so this likely reflects a read error. The chain uses TRBV6-6 and TRBJ2-4; maybe TRBD1 (6 bases). Germline V gene lookup returns CDR1 MNHNY and CDR2 SVGAGI (reference sequence). The CDR3 sequence is 14 residues long. CDR3 sequence reads: CASSPIGQKNVQYL. DNA for the CDR3: TGTGCCAGCAGCCCTATAGGACAGAAAAACGTTCAGTACCTC.

This chain connects TRBV4-1 to TRBJ2-1, with 9 bases matching TRBD2. Trimming removed 7 bases from V and 0 bases from J; junction bases left unmatched: 19. Germline CDR1 reads MGHRA; CDR2 reads YSYEKL. The CDR3 has 20 residues. The CDR3 bases are TGCGCCAGCAACCCAATTCCCGGGACTAGCTTCGAGTGCTCCTACAATGAGCAGTTCTTC. The encoded protein is CASNPIPGTSFECSYNEQFF.

About this clonotype: The junction does not match germline at one end; this may be a read error. This sequence joins TRBV11-2 and TRBJ2-7; the match to TRBD2 covers 8 bases. The germline V gene has CDR1 SGHAT and CDR2 FQNNGV. The CDR3 totals 14 residues. This CDR3 is CAGSQTSEGGEQYF. DNA for the CDR3: TGTGCCGGCAGCCAGACTAGCGAGGGTGGTGAGCAGTACTTC.

V usage is TRBV4-2 and J usage is TRBJ2-7, with D perhaps TRBD1 (6 bases). Germline V gene sequence: CDR1 LGHNA, CDR2 YNFKEQ. The CDR3 contains 12 residues. The CDR3 bases are TGTACCGGCAGCCAAGAGGCCAGGGACATGTACTTC. Its translation is CTGSQEARDMYF.

As for this clonotype: A clone one base away is much larger, so this may be a read error. The CDR3 does not end in the conserved phenylalanine or tryptophan, so this is likely a read error. The chain employs TRBV7-8 and TRBJ2-3; maybe TRBD1 (5 bases). The germline CDR1 and CDR2 sequences are SGHVS and FQNEAQ. Trimming removed 1 base at V and 4 bases at J, with 9 bases between. CDR3 length: 14 residues. In DNA, the CDR3 is TGTGCCAGCAGCTTAGAGGGGTGGGCAGATACGCAGTATTTG. This sequence encodes CASSLEGWADTQYL.

Regarding this clonotype: The junction and the germline gene differ at one end; a read error may be behind it. This chain connects TRBV29-1 to TRBJ1-5, with TRBD1 identical over 7 bases. Germline V gene sequence: CDR1 SQVTM, CDR2 ANQGSEA. The CDR3 length is 15 residues. CDR3 protein: CSVTVVGGGNQRQHF. The CDR3 DNA is TGCAGCGTTACGGTGGTAGGGGGCGGCAATCAGCGCCAGCATTTT.